The 8 T cell receptor beta chains in this list originate from one sample, sequenced in a study of T cell repertoires in aging, cancer and after chemotherapy. The template was genomic DNA from peripheral blood, not RNA. Multiplex touch-down PCR with TRB-A/B primers amplified rearranged V-D-J TRB sequences. TCRdb re-called the multiplex PCR reads through MiXCR, storing one row per CDR3 protein. The repertoire holds 10,000 to 13,000 distinct CDR3 sequences, with 32% as singletons. The material sequenced was blood. These receptors all stem from a human donor in good health.

V usage is TRBV20-1 and J usage is TRBJ2-7; D perhaps matches TRBD2 (7 bases). Trimming stripped 1 base from V and 11 bases from J, with 12 bases between. Germline V gene lookup returns CDR1 DFQATT and CDR2 SNEGSKA (reference sequence). The CDR3 length is 11 residues. The CDR3 reads CSARGGGLEYF. Here the CDR3 DNA reads TGCAGTGCTAGAGGGGGGGGGCTTGAGTACTTC.

This clonotype was detected a few times. The chain combines TRBV27 with TRBJ2-7, with 9 bases fitting TRBD2. Trimming took 2 bases from V and 5 from J; bases not matched to a gene: 7. From germline, CDR1 is MNHEY and CDR2 SMNVEV (reference sequence). The CDR3 has 15 amino acids. The CDR3 sequence: CASSLRIAGAHEQYF. The CDR3 bases are TGTGCCAGCAGTTTACGAATAGCGGGAGCCCACGAGCAGTACTTC.

This clonotype has only a few counts. The rearrangement links TRBV18 to TRBJ2-5; perhaps TRBD1 as D (6 bases). Germline assignment: CDR1 KGHSH and CDR2 LQKENI. The V end lost 0 bases, the J end lost 1 base, and 15 bases lay between the germline ends. This CDR3 region has 17 residues. The CDR3 sequence is CASSPPGANTLQETQYF. DNA of the CDR3: TGTGCCAGCTCACCACCGGGGGCCAACACCCTCCAAGAGACCCAGTACTTC.

V and J are TRBV5-6 and TRBJ2-3, with 8 bases aligning to TRBD2. Germline CDR1 reads SGHDT; CDR2 reads YYEEEE. The V segment lost 6 bases and the J segment 7 bases; nucleotides outside the gene matches: 7. The length of the CDR3 is 13 residues. The CDR3 spells CASTREGSHTQYF. In DNA, the CDR3 is TGTGCCAGCACCCGGGAGGGTTCCCATACGCAGTATTTT.

In its sample, this clonotype was seen a few times. This chain joins TRBV11-3 and TRBJ2-3; D remains unclear. CDR1 is SGHNT, CDR2 YENEEA, per germline. Deletions cut 2 bases from V and 2 bases from J, with 8 bases between. The CDR3 is 14 residues long. The CDR3 region is CASSLNEYTDTQYF. CDR3 DNA: TGTGCCAGCAGCTTAAATGAATACACAGATACGCAGTATTTT.

This clonotype was observed a handful of times. This chain connects TRBV12-3 or TRBV12-4 to TRBJ1-2; the match to TRBD1 covers 7 bases. V lost 4 bases and J lost 7; bases outside the gene matches: 12. The CDR3 has 15 residues. The CDR3: CASSYTPDRVAGYTF. CDR3 coding DNA: TGTGCCAGCAGTTACACCCCTGACAGGGTGGCTGGCTACACCTTC.

By frequency in the sample, this clonotype is medium-sized (0.01 to 0.1%). The gene calls are TRBV12-3 or TRBV12-4 and TRBJ2-7; no definite D call. The V and J ends lost 3 bases and 2 bases respectively, with 5 bases between them. The CDR3 is 12 amino acids. CDR3 residues: CASSLSPYEQYF. CDR3 nucleotides: TGTGCCAGCAGTTTGAGTCCCTACGAGCAGTACTTC.

V gene TRBV19 combines with J gene TRBJ2-1, with TRBD2 matching 11 bases. With V trimmed by 1 base and J by 5 bases, 22 bases remained unmatched. Germline CDR1 LNHDA, CDR2 SQIVND (reference sequence). This CDR3 region has 22 residues. This CDR3 reads CASSIGGGGLAVRKGGDNEQFF. CDR3 bases: TGTGCCAGTAGTATAGGGGGAGGGGGACTAGCGGTTAGGAAGGGTGGCGACAATGAGCAGTTCTTC.